This passage covers 17 T cell receptor beta chains from one sample sequenced in a study of blood T cell repertoires in COVID-19. Clones were sequenced by immunoSEQ multiplex PCR, and TCRdb holds only the in-frame ones, with some missing. This sample has roughly 37,000 clones, with around four fifths found just once. The sequenced sample was peripheral blood. Receptor source: a human donor in a cohort sampled during active COVID-19.

This chain uses TRBV28 with TRBJ2-7; maybe TRBD2 (5 bases). There are 13 residues in the CDR3. Germline loops: CDR1 MDHEN, CDR2 SYDVKM. V gave up 3 bases and J gave up 6 bases, with 12 bases separating them. The DNA for the CDR3 is TGTGCCAGCAGTTTGGACTTCAACGGCGAGCAGTACTTC. Residues: CASSLDFNGEQYF.

CDR3 DNA: TGTGCCAGCAGCCTGCGGACTCCCATGCAAAGAAAAAACATTCAGTACTTC. Translated, it gives CASSLRTPMQRKNIQYF. The gene calls are TRBV3-1 (or the pseudogene TRBV3-2) and TRBJ2-4; possibly TRBD2 for D (5 bases). The germline V and J ends were trimmed by 4 bases and 4 bases, with 20 bases remaining between them. Germline CDR1 is LGHDT and CDR2 is YNNKEL (reference sequence). The CDR3 is 17 residues long.

This chain connects TRBV27 to TRBJ2-1; 11 bases agree with TRBD2. The junction had 7 bases not matched to a gene; V was cut back by 5 bases and J by 7 bases. There are 15 residues in the CDR3. CDR1 MNHEY and CDR2 SMNVEV come from the germline V gene (reference sequence). CDR3 in DNA: TGTGCCAGCAGTCCTCTAGCGGGGGGCGGTAATGAGCAGTTCTTC. Its protein is CASSPLAGGGNEQFF.

The rearrangement joins TRBV5-6 to TRBJ2-5; D is perhaps TRBD2 (6 bases). Germline V gives CDR1 SGHDT, CDR2 YYEEEE. The CDR3 consists of 15 residues. Trimming stripped 2 bases from V and 5 bases from J, with 16 bases between. CDR3: CASSFRGALGETQYF. CDR3 nucleotide sequence: TGTGCCAGCAGCTTTCGCGGGGCCCTTGGGGAGACCCAGTACTTC.

This clone has only one observation. J is TRBJ2-5 and V is TRBV19; D may be TRBD2 (5 bases). Between the trimmed V and J ends, which lost 10 bases and 0 bases, there was a span of 12 bases. The CDR3 length is 13 residues. Germline V gene lookup returns CDR1 LNHDA and CDR2 SQIVND (reference sequence). The CDR3 nucleotides are TGTGCCACCTCGAGGGCATACCAAGAGACCCAGTACTTC. Amino acid sequence: CATSRAYQETQYF.

The chain uses TRBV3-1 (or the pseudogene TRBV3-2) and TRBJ2-7; tentative D call: TRBD1 (5 bases). The V gene lost 4 bases and the J gene lost 7 bases, with 11 bases spanning the gap. Per germline, CDR1 LGHDT and CDR2 YNNKEL (reference sequence). The CDR3 totals 12 residues. In DNA, the CDR3 is TGTGCCAGCAGCCCAAACCGACAGGAGCAGTACTTC. Encoded protein: CASSPNRQEQYF.

The chain carries TRBV6-1 and TRBJ1-2; TRBD1 agrees at 10 bases. V gave up 3 bases and J gave up 7 bases; unmatched junction bases: 8. The CDR3 length is 15 residues. The V gene's germline CDR1 is MNHNS and CDR2 SASEGT. This CDR3 reads CASSDTGTGVFGYTF. In DNA, the CDR3 is TGTGCCAGCAGTGATACCGGGACAGGGGTTTTTGGCTACACCTTC.

The table lists this clone with a few counts. The rearrangement joins TRBV2 to TRBJ2-2; unclear D gene. V lost 7 bases, J lost 1 base, and 7 bases lay in between. CDR1 is SNHLY, CDR2 FYNNEI, per germline. The CDR3 has 13 amino acids. DNA for the CDR3: TGTGCCAGCACCCAGGAGAACACCGGGGAGCTGTTTTTT. Its protein product is CASTQENTGELFF.

This clone was recorded once. The chain couples TRBV10-3 to TRBJ1-1; TRBD1 is a possible D gene (5 bases). Trimming left V 10 bases short and J 1 base short, with 10 bases between. CDR3 length equals 12 residues. Germline loops: CDR1 ENHRY, CDR2 SYGVKD. CDR3 DNA sequence: TGTGCCACCAACGGGGGGAACACTGAAGCTTTCTTT. Amino acids: CATNGGNTEAFF.

The DNA for the CDR3 is TGTGCCAGCAGCTCACCGGGACTAGCGGGGAAAAGCTCCTACAATGAGCAGTTCTTC. Translating it yields CASSSPGLAGKSSYNEQFF. V and J are TRBV5-4 and TRBJ2-1; 13 nucleotides line up with TRBD2. Unmatched junction bases numbered 9, after V lost 3 bases and J lost 0 bases. The CDR3 is 19 residues long. Germline lookup yields CDR1 SGHNT and CDR2 YYREEE (reference sequence).

J is TRBJ1-1 and V is TRBV9, with 8 positions matching TRBD1. This CDR3 is 15 amino acids long. V shed 3 bases and J 4 bases; nucleotides not matched to a gene: 8. The V gene's germline CDR1 is SGDLS and CDR2 YYNGEE. This CDR3 is CASSDLGTGGTEAFF. The CDR3, as DNA: TGTGCCAGCAGCGACTTGGGTACAGGGGGCACTGAAGCTTTCTTT. Full variable domain (rest looked up from reference TRBV9 and TRBJ1-1): DSGVTQTPKHLITATGQRVTLRCSPRSGDLSVYWYQQSLDQGLQFLIQYYNGEERAKGNILERFSAQQFPDLHSELNLSSLELGDSALYFCASSDLGTGGTEAFFGQGTRLTVV.

The CDR3 bases are TGTGCCAGCAGCCCCGGGACACCCTACGAGCAGTACTTC. It specifies CASSPGTPYEQYF. The V gene is TRBV7-3, the J gene TRBJ2-7, with D possibly matching TRBD1 (6 bases). There are 13 residues in the CDR3. V lost 5 bases and J 2 bases, leaving 10 bases between the germline ends. Germline CDR1 and CDR2: SGHTA and FQGTGA.

The chain couples TRBV3-1 (or the pseudogene TRBV3-2) to TRBJ2-7; unclear D gene. CDR1 and CDR2 from the germline V gene are LGHDT and YNNKEL (reference sequence). V was clipped by 2 bases and J by 2 bases, with 4 bases between them. This CDR3 has 12 amino acids. CDR3 protein: CASSQSTYEQYF. CDR3 nucleotide sequence: TGTGCCAGCAGCCAATCTACCTACGAGCAGTACTTC.

This clone was seen a single time. The chain has TRBV30 and TRBJ2-2, with a possible D match to TRBD1 (5 bases). Germline CDR1 is GTSNPN and CDR2 is SVGIG (reference sequence). V was shortened by 0 bases and J by 1 base, with 12 bases between the two germline ends. The CDR3 contains 16 residues. The chain's CDR3 is CAWSVISGWNTGELFF. CDR3 coding DNA: TGTGCCTGGAGTGTGATATCAGGGTGGAACACCGGGGAGCTGTTTTTT.

V and J are TRBV24-1 and TRBJ2-1, with 7 bases matching TRBD1. This CDR3 comprises 12 residues. Germline loops: CDR1 KGHDR, CDR2 SFDVKD. V was clipped by 4 bases and J by 8 bases; unmatched bases: 1. The CDR3 nucleotides are TGTGCCACCAGTGAAAGGGGGCATGAGCAGTTCTTC. As protein: CATSERGHEQFF.

The chain uses TRBV13 and TRBJ2-3; TRBD1 matches 11 bases. V gave up 4 bases and J gave up 3 bases; unmatched junction bases: 3. This CDR3 contains 15 residues. CDR1 is PRHDT, CDR2 FYEKMQ, per germline (reference sequence). The DNA for the CDR3 is TGTGCCAGCAGCTCGGGGACAGGGGGTACAGATACGCAGTATTTT. Translated, it gives CASSSGTGGTDTQYF.

The V gene is TRBV24-1, the J gene TRBJ1-2; D gene unclear. V gave up 5 bases and J gave up 4 bases, with 10 bases separating them. Germline-derived CDR1 and CDR2 are KGHDR and SFDVKD. The CDR3 has 13 amino acids. CDR3 nucleotide sequence: TGTGCCACCAGTGGCGGGGAACGCTATGGCTACACCTTC. Encoded protein: CATSGGERYGYTF.